Listed below are T cell receptor beta chains from one sample, sequenced in a study of shared clonotypes between healthy human individuals. Generated by immunoSEQ multiplex PCR, the TCRdb table keeps only in-frame clones and is missing some. Here the sample spans about 2 million clones, about 94% being singletons. The sequencing input was naive CD8+ T cells sorted from blood. Receptor source: a man between 18 and 35 years old in good health. Each CDR3 is given with its conserved first and last residue. The order of the fields is clone size, D gene, J gene, V gene, CDR3 DNA, CDR3 protein. D genes are given only for firm matches. The size of a clone is reported for some rows only, either as once, few or many, or as a class for expanded clones.

>-|TRBD1|TRBJ2-7|TRBV7-2
TGTGCCAGCAGCTCCACAGGGGTCTACGAGCAGTACTTC
CASSSTGVYEQYF
>-|-|TRBJ1-2|TRBV14
TGTGCCAGCAGCCAAGATCCAGGGCATGGCTACACCTTC
CASSQDPGHGYTF
>-|TRBD1|TRBJ2-7|TRBV30
TGTGCCTGGAGTCGGGGGACAGGGGGGAGCGAGCAGTACTTC
CAWSRGTGGSEQYF
>once|-|TRBJ2-3|TRBV6-1
TGTGCCAGCAGTGAGCGTCCCCTTAGCACAGATACGCAGTATTTT
CASSERPLSTDTQYF
>-|-|TRBJ2-6|TRBV7-6
TGTGCCAGCAGCTTTATAGCGGCGGGCTCTGGGGCCAACGTCCTGACTTTC
CASSFIAAGSGANVLTF
>-|TRBD1|TRBJ1-1|TRBV4-1
TGCGCCAGCAGCCAGCGGGAGACAGGGATGCGGGAAGCTTTCTTT
CASSQRETGMREAFF
>-|-|TRBJ2-2|TRBV5-4
TGTGCCTACGCGAACACCGGGGAGCTGTTTTTT
CAYANTGELFF
>-|-|TRBJ2-7|TRBV12-2
TGTGCAAGTCGCTTAGCCGCCCCTCGGACAGGGCTGACCTACGAGCAGTACTTC
CASRLAAPRTGLTYEQYF
>-|TRBD1|TRBJ1-2|TRBV28
TGTGCCAGCAGCTCCCCCCGGGACAGCGAGCGGGCTGGCTACACCTTC
CASSSPRDSERAGYTF
>-|TRBD1|TRBJ1-6|TRBV5-8
TGTGCCAGCAGCTTGTCTTTCCCCGCAGGGGGCGATTCACCCCTCCACTTT
CASSLSFPAGGDSPLHF
>-|-|TRBJ2-7|TRBV5-4
TGTGCCAGCAGCTTGTCGGGTTCCTCCTACGAGCAGTACTTC
CASSLSGSSYEQYF
>-|TRBD2|TRBJ2-5|TRBV5-6
TGTGCCAGCAGCTTGGAGGCTAGCGGGCTACAAGAGACCCAGTACTTC
CASSLEASGLQETQYF
>-|-|TRBJ2-3|TRBV6-4
TGTGCCAGCAGCCCCAACCACGGAGATACGCAGTATTTT
CASSPNHGDTQYF
>-|-|TRBJ2-7|TRBV27
TGTGCCAGCAGTTCCAGGGTCGAGCAGTACTTC
CASSSRVEQYF
>few|TRBD1|TRBJ1-2|TRBV27
TGTGCCAGCAGTACCTCCAGGGGGAATGGCTACACCTTC
CASSTSRGNGYTF
>-|-|TRBJ1-5|TRBV2
TGTGCCAGCAGCCAAGGGGGGTATAGCAATCAGCCCCAGCATTTT
CASSQGGYSNQPQHF
>-|TRBD2|TRBJ2-3|TRBV9
TGTGCCAGCAGCCCCCTTTATAGCGGGGGGCGGACAGATACGCAGTATTTT
CASSPLYSGGRTDTQYF
>few|-|TRBJ2-5|TRBV15
TGTGCCACCAGCAGAGAACAACGTGAAGAGACCCAGTACTTC
CATSREQREETQYF
>-|TRBD2|TRBJ2-7|TRBV6-1
TGTGCCAGCAGTGAAAGATTGCGGGAGTTCTCCTACGAGCAGTACTTC
CASSERLREFSYEQYF
>-|-|TRBJ2-7|TRBV2
TGTGCCAGCAGTGTAGACGAGGCCTACGAGCAGTACTTC
CASSVDEAYEQYF
>-|TRBD1|TRBJ2-5|TRBV18
TGTGCCAGCTCACCAAACAGGGGCGAGGGGGCCCAAGAGACCCAGTACTTC
CASSPNRGEGAQETQYF
>-|-|TRBJ2-6|TRBV10-1
TGCGCCACCCACCGTGGGGCCAACGTCCTGACTTTC
CATHRGANVLTF
>-|TRBD1|TRBJ2-7|TRBV13
TGTGCCAGCAGCCTGACAGGGTACGAGCAGTACTTC
CASSLTGYEQYF
>-|-|TRBJ1-6|TRBV4-1
TGCGCCAGCTCATTGAGGGGTGATTCACCCCTCCACTTT
CASSLRGDSPLHF
>-|TRBD1|TRBJ2-5|TRBV6-1
TGTGCCAGCAGCAATACAGGGGGTCTAGAGACCCAGTACTTC
CASSNTGGLETQYF
>-|-|TRBJ2-5|TRBV29-1
TGCAGCGTTGAAGGTGGGGGGGAGACCCAGTACTTC
CSVEGGGETQYF
>-|-|TRBJ2-5|TRBV7-8
TGTGCCAGCAGCTCGGGACCGACCTATGCGGAGACCCAGTACTTC
CASSSGPTYAETQYF
>once|TRBD1|TRBJ1-2|TRBV29-1
TGCAGCGTTGGACAGGGGGCCGGTGGCTACACCTTC
CSVGQGAGGYTF
>-|-|TRBJ1-1|TRBV9
TGTGCCAGCAGCGTAGAGGGCACGGAAGCTTTCTTT
CASSVEGTEAFF
>-|-|TRBJ1-2|TRBV28
TGTGCCAGCTACGAAGATTATGGCTACACCTTC
CASYEDYGYTF
>-|TRBD2|TRBJ2-4|TRBV6-6
TGTGCCACCATCAGCGGGGGGGCAAATTATCAGTACTTC
CATISGGANYQYF
>once|TRBD1|TRBJ1-2|TRBV12-5
TGTGCTAGTGGCCTCGGACAGGGGGTTTCGAGAGGCTACACCTTC
CASGLGQGVSRGYTF
>-|TRBD1|TRBJ2-2|TRBV7-8
TGTGCCAGCAGCTCACCCCGGGACAGGGTCACCGGGGAGCTGTTTTTT
CASSSPRDRVTGELFF
>-|-|TRBJ1-1|TRBV28
TGTGCCAGCAGTTGGGGCAGAGAGGGCACTGAAGCTTTCTTT
CASSWGREGTEAFF
>-|TRBD1|TRBJ1-2|TRBV5-4
TGTGCCAGCAGCTTGGAGGGACAGGGTTTGAACTATGGCTACACCTTC
CASSLEGQGLNYGYTF
>-|-|TRBJ1-2|TRBV27
TGTGCCAGCAGCCGAGACCCCGGGACGGGTGGCTGCACCTTC
CASSRDPGTGGCTF
>-|-|TRBJ1-1|TRBV19
TGTGCCAGTATCCTGGGGGGAGGGAACACTGAAGCTTTCTTT
CASILGGGNTEAFF
>-|-|TRBJ2-7|TRBV9
TGTGCCAGCAGCGTGGGGGGATCAACAAACGAGCAGTACTTC
CASSVGGSTNEQYF
>once|-|TRBJ2-2|TRBV14
TGTGCCAGCAGCCACGCTGGCGGGGAGCTGTTTTTT
CASSHAGGELFF
>few|-|TRBJ1-1|TRBV10-3
TGTGCCATCAGGCGGGATCCTTCCCCGGGGAGCACTGAAGCTTTCTTT
CAIRRDPSPGSTEAFF
>-|-|TRBJ2-7|TRBV7-8
TGTGCCAGCAGCCCCCACCCTAACGCCTACGAGCAGTACTTC
CASSPHPNAYEQYF
>-|-|TRBJ2-1|TRBV13
TGTGCCAGCAGCTTAGGCCGTAAGGGACCCTCCTACAATGAGCAGTTCTTC
CASSLGRKGPSYNEQFF